Each of the 9 T cell receptor beta chains below was sequenced from the same sample in a study of blood T cell repertoires in COVID-19. TCRdb's table, derived via immunoSEQ multiplex PCR, lists solely in-frame clones and lacks some. The sample lists roughly 60,000 clones, approximately 92% occurring once. Sequencing was performed on peripheral blood. These receptor sequences come from a man aged 45-60 years with active COVID-19.

This rearrangement joins TRBV6-5 to TRBJ2-7; D call uncertain. V lost 0 bases to trimming and J lost 0 bases, with 12 bases between them. CDR1 and CDR2 from the germline V gene are MNHEY and SVGAGI. This CDR3 has 16 amino acids. DNA for the CDR3: TGTGCCAGCAGTTACTCTTTCCGCGCCGCCTCCTACGAGCAGTACTTC. It yields the protein CASSYSFRAASYEQYF.

The chain links TRBV28 to TRBJ1-2, with 8 bases matching TRBD1. The CDR3 is made up of 15 amino acids. V shed 4 bases and J 3 bases; nucleotides not matched to a gene: 7. Germline CDR1 and CDR2: MDHEN and SYDVKM. In DNA form, the CDR3 reads TGTGCCAGCAGTTCCGCACCGGGACAGGACTATGGCTACACCTTC. Its protein is CASSSAPGQDYGYTF.

The J gene is TRBJ2-1, the V gene TRBV28; 10 bases are shared with TRBD2. The CDR3 consists of 16 residues. The V and J ends lost 2 bases and 7 bases, in that order; junction bases with no gene match: 8. Germline V gives CDR1 MDHEN, CDR2 SYDVKM. The CDR3 reads CASSLTRGSGRNEQFF. CDR3 in DNA: TGTGCCAGCAGTTTAACCCGGGGTAGCGGGAGGAATGAGCAGTTCTTC.

The CDR3 is CASSSPGTPVPAGYTF. DNA for the CDR3: TGTGCCAGCAGTTCCCCCGGGACACCGGTCCCTGCGGGCTACACCTTC. The rearrangement links TRBV6-6 to TRBJ1-2; tentative D call: TRBD1 (6 bases). Per germline, CDR1 MNHNY and CDR2 SVGAGI (reference sequence). V lost 4 bases and J lost 8, with 23 bases in between. This CDR3 contains 16 residues.

The chain joins TRBV11-3 to TRBJ1-3; D remains unclear. With 5 bases removed from V and 0 bases from J, the gap between germline ends came to 11 bases. From germline, CDR1 is SGHNT and CDR2 YENEEA. CDR3 size: 15 residues. The CDR3 loop reads CASSKGGSSGNTIYF. Here the CDR3 DNA reads TGTGCCAGCAGCAAAGGCGGCAGCTCTGGAAACACCATATATTTT.

The V gene is TRBV5-6, the J gene TRBJ1-2; no firm D call. Per the germline V gene, CDR1 is SGHDT and CDR2 is YYEEEE. Between the trimmed V and J ends, which lost 1 base and 3 bases, there was a span of 16 bases. CDR3 size: 16 residues. The CDR3 here is CASSLPIQHSYYGYTF. The CDR3 DNA sequence: TGTGCCAGCAGCTTGCCAATACAGCACTCGTACTATGGCTACACCTTC. Based on the CDR3 plus reference TRBV5-6 and TRBJ1-2, the full variable domain is DAGVTQSPTHLIKTRGQQVTLRCSPKSGHDTVSWYQQALGQGPQFIFQYYEEEERQRGNFPDRFSGHQFPNYSSELNVNALLLGDSALYLCASSLPIQHSYYGYTFGSGTRLTVV.

The chain joins TRBV19 to TRBJ1-4; TRBD1 matches 7 bases. This CDR3 spans 17 amino acids. CDR1 and CDR2 (germline): LNHDA, SQIVND (reference sequence). The trim removed 8 bases at V and 4 bases at J, leaving 16 bases unmatched. Here the CDR3 DNA reads TGTGCCAGTTCCGTTCGACACGCGACAGGGTTTAATGAAAAACTGTTTTTT. Translating it yields CASSVRHATGFNEKLFF.

The chain couples TRBV28 to TRBJ2-1; TRBD1 agrees at 8 bases. Trimming cost V 5 bases and J 0 bases; bases outside gene matches: 6. There are 16 residues in the CDR3. Germline CDR1 MDHEN, CDR2 SYDVKM. The CDR3 spells CASSGTGLISYNEQFF. The CDR3 DNA follows: TGTGCCAGCAGTGGGACAGGACTAATCTCCTACAATGAGCAGTTCTTC.

The chain is built from TRBV5-4 and TRBJ1-2; the D is unclear. The CDR3 contains 14 residues. V was clipped by 0 bases and J by 8 bases, with 14 bases between them. The germline CDR1 and CDR2 sequences are SGHNT and YYREEE (reference sequence). CDR3 bases: TGTGCCAGCAGCTTGGAAGCGAACGCGGGGGGCTACACCTTC. Translating gives CASSLEANAGGYTF.